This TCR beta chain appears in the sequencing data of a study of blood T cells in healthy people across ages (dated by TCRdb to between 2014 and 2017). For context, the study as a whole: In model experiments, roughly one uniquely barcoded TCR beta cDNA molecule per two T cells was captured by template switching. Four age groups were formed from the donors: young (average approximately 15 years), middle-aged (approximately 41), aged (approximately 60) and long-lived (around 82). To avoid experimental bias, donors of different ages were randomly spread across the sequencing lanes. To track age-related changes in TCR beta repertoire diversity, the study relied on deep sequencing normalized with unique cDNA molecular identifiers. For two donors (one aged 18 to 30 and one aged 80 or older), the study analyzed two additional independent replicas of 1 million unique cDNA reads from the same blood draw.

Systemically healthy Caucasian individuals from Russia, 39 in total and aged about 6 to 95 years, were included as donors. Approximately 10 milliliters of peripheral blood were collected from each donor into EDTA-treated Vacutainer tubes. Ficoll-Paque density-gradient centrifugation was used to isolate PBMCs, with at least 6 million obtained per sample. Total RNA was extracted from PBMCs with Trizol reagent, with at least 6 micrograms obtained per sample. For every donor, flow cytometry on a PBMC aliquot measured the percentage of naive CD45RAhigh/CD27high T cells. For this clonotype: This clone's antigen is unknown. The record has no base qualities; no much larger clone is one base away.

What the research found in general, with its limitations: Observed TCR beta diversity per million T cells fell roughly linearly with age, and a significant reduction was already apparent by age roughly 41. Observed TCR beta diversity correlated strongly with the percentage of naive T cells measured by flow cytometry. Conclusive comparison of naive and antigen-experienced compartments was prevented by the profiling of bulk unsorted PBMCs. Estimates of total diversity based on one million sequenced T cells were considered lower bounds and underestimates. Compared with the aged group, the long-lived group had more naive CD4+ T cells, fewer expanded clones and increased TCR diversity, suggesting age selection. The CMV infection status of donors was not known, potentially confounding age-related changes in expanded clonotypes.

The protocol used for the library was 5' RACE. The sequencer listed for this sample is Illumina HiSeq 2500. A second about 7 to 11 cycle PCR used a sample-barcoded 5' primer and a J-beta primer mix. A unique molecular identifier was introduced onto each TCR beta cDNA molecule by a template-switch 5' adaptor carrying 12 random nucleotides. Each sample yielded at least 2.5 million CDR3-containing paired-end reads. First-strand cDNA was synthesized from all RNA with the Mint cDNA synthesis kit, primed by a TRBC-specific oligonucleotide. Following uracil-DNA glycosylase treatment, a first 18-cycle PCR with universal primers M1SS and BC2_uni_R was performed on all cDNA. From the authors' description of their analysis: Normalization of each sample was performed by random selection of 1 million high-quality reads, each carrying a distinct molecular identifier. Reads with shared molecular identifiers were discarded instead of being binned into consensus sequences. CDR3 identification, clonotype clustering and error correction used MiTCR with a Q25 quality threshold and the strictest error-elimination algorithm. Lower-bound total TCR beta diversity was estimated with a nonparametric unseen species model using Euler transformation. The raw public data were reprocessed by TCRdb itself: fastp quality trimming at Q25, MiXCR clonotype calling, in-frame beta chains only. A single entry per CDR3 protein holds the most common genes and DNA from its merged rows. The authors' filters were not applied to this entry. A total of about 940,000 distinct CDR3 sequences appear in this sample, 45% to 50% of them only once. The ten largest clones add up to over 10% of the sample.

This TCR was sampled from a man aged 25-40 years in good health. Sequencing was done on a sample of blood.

The CDR3 in this case is CATRRGSYGYTF. In nucleotide form, the sequence is TGTGCCACGCGACGGGGGAGCTATGGCTACACCTTC. Recombination connected TRBV10-3 to TRBJ1-2; 5 matching bases give a weak D call of TRBD1. Via the germline V gene, CDR1 is ENHRY and CDR2 SYGVKD. Trimming costs V 10 bases and J 4 bases, and their ends lie 13 bases apart. The CDR3 covers 12 residues, taking in both the cysteine and the phenylalanine. This entry keeps only the CDR3 DNA: 36 bases, framed from base 1.